This TCR beta chain was identified during a study of regulatory T cells in long-lasting Graves disease. Both iRepertoire HTBI primers and Arm-PCR of CDR3 regions were used to build the TCR beta libraries. TCRdb reanalysed the multiplex PCR reads using MiXCR and keeps one entry per CDR3 protein. The table lists around 250,000 distinct CDR3 sequences, 20% to 25% of them singletons, with roughly 13% in the top ten. The germline V gene encodes CDR1 MDHEN and CDR2 SYDVKM. The V end was cut by 2 bases, the J end by 2 bases, with 4 bases between. CDR3 length: 12 amino acids. Noted time point: newly diagnosed GD, antithyroid drugs for less than 3 months. The TCR library used RNA extracted from PBMCs. This clonotype was counted at least ten times. Its target is unknown. Study results and limitations: Persistent Graves' patients showed reduced TCR diversity versus newly diagnosed patients.

The TCR comes from a female donor with Graves disease. The chain recombines TRBV28 with TRBJ2-7, with D unresolved. The starting material was peripheral blood mononuclear cells (PBMCs), obtained at new diagnosis, from a patient treated with antithyroid drugs. CDR3: CASSLAAYEQYF. As DNA, the CDR3 is TGTGCCAGCAGTTTAGCTGCCTACGAGCAGTACTTC.